The following is a T cell receptor beta chain sequence with its context. MiXCR, run by TCRdb on the PCR reads, gives a single entry per CDR3 protein. The sample has more than 80,000 distinct CDR3 sequences, 49% seen once. This CDR3 is 14 amino acids long. The germline V gene encodes CDR1 LNHDA and CDR2 SQIVND (reference sequence). V lost 6 bases and J lost 5; bases outside the gene matches: 1. This sample stems from a study of CDR3 diversity in severe acne. The source material was blood. The V gene is TRBV19, the J gene TRBJ2-5; 15 positions agree with TRBD2. This sequence was found in a male donor with severe acne vulgaris. This chain's CDR3 is CASSGLAGGETQYF. The CDR3 nucleotides are TGTGCCAGTAGCGGACTAGCGGGAGGGGAGACCCAGTACTTC.